This entry describes one T cell receptor beta chain. Its antigen is as yet unknown. This CDR3 has 15 residues. V was shortened by 1 base and J by 3 bases, with 12 bases between the two germline ends. Per germline, CDR1 SGHAT and CDR2 FQNNGV. A multiplex PCR was run with 60 Vbeta primers and 13 Jbeta primers. Data came from immunoSEQ multiplex PCR; TCRdb stores just in-frame clones and leaves some out. Among 95,000 to 150,000 clones listed, 74% were seen once. The data originate from a study of cytomegalovirus exposure and HLA in healthy donors. Study-wide results and caveats: When the data were analyzed later, several of the most significant clusters appeared to be linked to common viral pathogens. Earlier results showed most TCR beta V segments being productive about 90% or about 30% of the time.

The chain links TRBV11-2 to TRBJ2-5, with a weak D call TRBD1 (6 bases). This clonotype was obtained from a woman aged 45-65 years in good health and CMV-seropositive. Sequencing was performed on PBMCs. The CDR3 sequence is CASSLGGHPKETQYF. In nucleotides, the CDR3 is TGTGCCAGCAGCTTAGGGGGACACCCGAAAGAGACCCAGTACTTC.